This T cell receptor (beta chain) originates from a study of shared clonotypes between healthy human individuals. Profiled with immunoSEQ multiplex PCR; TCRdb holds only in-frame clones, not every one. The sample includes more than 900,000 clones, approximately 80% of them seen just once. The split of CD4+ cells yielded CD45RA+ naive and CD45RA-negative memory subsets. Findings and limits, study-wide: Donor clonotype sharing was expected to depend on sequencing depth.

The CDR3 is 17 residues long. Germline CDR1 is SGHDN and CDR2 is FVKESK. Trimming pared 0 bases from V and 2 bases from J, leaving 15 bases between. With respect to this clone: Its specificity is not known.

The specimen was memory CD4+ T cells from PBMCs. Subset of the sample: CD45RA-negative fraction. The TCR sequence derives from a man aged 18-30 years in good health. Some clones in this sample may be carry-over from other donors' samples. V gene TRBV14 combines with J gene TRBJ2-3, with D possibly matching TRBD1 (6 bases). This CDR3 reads CASSQEKGVADTDTQYF. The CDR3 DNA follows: TGTGCCAGCAGCCAAGAGAAGGGGGTTGCTGACACAGATACGCAGTATTTT.